This T cell receptor beta chain was sequenced for a study of CXCR3-negative and CXCR3-positive naive CD8 T cells (dated by TCRdb to the late 2010s). With regard to the full study: In total, approximately 150 million TRB reads were obtained, corresponding to roughly 1.5 +/- 0.3 million reads per library. The diversity and physicochemical repertoire analyses included 11 donors pooled from two independent experiments. Naive subsets from about five donors and memory cells from 3 donors were included in the TRBV-TRBJ cluster analysis.

Findings and caveats that apply to the study as a whole: Freshly isolated PBMCs were used for most assays because CXCR3 expression partially decreased after cryopreservation. Because surface CD5, which has been linked to self-reactivity in mice, was comparable between naive subsets, TCR interaction strength was also inferred from TRB CDR3 physicochemical properties. Comparably high repertoire diversity was found in both naive subsets, whereas much lower repertoire diversity was found in memory CD8+ T cells. Naive CXCR3-negative and CXCR3-positive cells from the same donor showed similar TRBV-TRBJ usage, whereas memory cells showed distinct patterns. TRB CDR3s from CXCR3-positive naive cells showed higher hydrophobicity (lower Kidera factor 4), lower energy, and higher strength and volume indices than CXCR3-negative naive cells.

Each CD8+ T cell subset was flow-sorted in triplicate, with under 350,000 cells per subset placed directly into RLT lysis buffer. Naive CD8+ T cells were defined stringently as CD45RO-CCR7+CD27+CD95- to exclude memory contaminants. Peripheral blood mononuclear cells were isolated from buffy coats using standard density gradient centrifugation. Naive CXCR3-negative and CXCR3-positive CD8+ T cells were flow-sorted using a FACSAria III. Total RNA was extracted from sorted cells using an RNeasy Mini Kit. The instrument given in TCRdb is NextSeq 550. The Human TCR Profiling Kit (MiLaboratory) was used to prepare UMI-labeled 5' RACE TRB cDNA libraries. cDNA synthesis used the entire amount of extracted RNA, and PCR amplification then used the entire amount of cDNA produced. Libraries were prepared in parallel with an identical number of PCR cycles. The study's processing was this. MIGEC and MiXCR extracted about 50,000 +/- 10,000 unique UMI-labeled TRB cDNA molecules per library, requiring at least two reads per UMI. An average of approximately 40,000 +/- 10,000 functional in-frame TRB CDR3 nucleotide clonotypes without stop codons was found per library. After downsampling to 5000 UMI-labeled TRB molecules per sample, diversity metrics, including normalized Shannon-Wiener and Chao1, were computed in VDJtools. VDJtools computed clonotype-size-weighted physicochemical properties of the central five CDR3 residues: interaction energy, strength, volume and Kidera factor 4. After TCRdb reprocessed the reads, each CDR3 protein sequence was kept as one row, without DNA. The V and J calls follow TCRdb's processing rather than the paper's. The sample's table lists a count of about 90,000 distinct CDR3 sequences. 0.82% of the sample is taken by the ten largest.

On this clonotype: No antigen is known for it.

Specimen: naive CXCR3+ CD8+ T cells from blood. The intended sense of this specimen's cell subset or site label: CD45RO-CCR7+CD27+CD95- naive CD8+ T cells expressing CXCR3 (TNR3+). The TCR was taken from a human donor in good health. Some clones in this sample may be carry-over from other donors' samples.

Here the CDR3 is given as CASSYTGGSYEQYF. The rearranged chain carries TRBV6-5 and TRBJ2-7; checking the TCRdb D call of TRBD1 is not possible without DNA. The CDR3 measures 14 amino acids from cysteine to phenylalanine. No DNA was logged. Reading the germline V gene gives CDR1 MNHEY and CDR2 SVGAGI.